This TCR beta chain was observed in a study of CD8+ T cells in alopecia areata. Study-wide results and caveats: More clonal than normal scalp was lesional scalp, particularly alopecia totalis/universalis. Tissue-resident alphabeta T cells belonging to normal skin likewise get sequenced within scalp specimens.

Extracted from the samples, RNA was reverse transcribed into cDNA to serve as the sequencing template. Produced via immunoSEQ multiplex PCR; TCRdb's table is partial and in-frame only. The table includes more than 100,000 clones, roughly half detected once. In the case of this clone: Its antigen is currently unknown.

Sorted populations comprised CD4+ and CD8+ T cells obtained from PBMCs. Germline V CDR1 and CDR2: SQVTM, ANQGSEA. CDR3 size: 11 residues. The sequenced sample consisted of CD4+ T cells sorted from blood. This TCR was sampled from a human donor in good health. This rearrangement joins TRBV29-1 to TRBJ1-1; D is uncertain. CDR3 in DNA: TGCACCTCTCGACAAGGTCGTGAAGCTTTCTTT. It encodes CTSRQGREAFF.